This T cell receptor beta chain is from a study of shared clonotypes between healthy human individuals. Study information: CD8 memory received one plate per donor, CD8 naive two, CD4 memory three and CD4 naive three.

As handled by the study authors: From ImmunoSEQ came sequences covering only the junction and carrying no quality scores, so filtering differed. TCRdb keeps only in-frame clones here, not all; method: immunoSEQ multiplex PCR. The V and J calls and clone size are taken from that table; D and trimming were inferred from the DNA. The sample lists some 2 million clones, roughly 96% occurring once. Germline loops: CDR1 DFQATT, CDR2 SNEGSKA (reference sequence). Trimming shortened V by 3 bases and J by 8 bases, and 10 bases separated the two germline ends. This CDR3 is built from 11 residues. Study-level findings and limits: Estimated richness was generally greater in naive than memory subsets.

A remark on this clone: No antigen is known for it.

Input material: naive CD4+ T cells sorted from blood. As for subset: CD45RA+ positively selected. The rearrangement links TRBV20-1 to TRBJ1-2; tentatively, D is TRBD1 (5 bases). This receptor was taken from a man between 18 and 29 years old in good health. The CDR3 nucleotides are TGCAGTGCTAGCGGGGGAGGCGGCTACACCTTC. Its protein is CSASGGGGYTF.